This is a list of T cell receptor beta chains from one sample in a study of vaccination and CD4 T cells after COVID-19. No antigen is known for these receptors. TCRdb re-called the PCR reads through MiXCR, storing one row per CDR3 protein. The sample carries around 5,000 distinct CDR3 sequences, roughly two fifths recorded once. Sequences were obtained from CD4+ T cells from blood, cultured in vitro. These receptors were taken from a human donor in good health. CDR3s include the opening cysteine and the closing phenylalanine or tryptophan. A D gene is named only where the DNA matches it firmly. Only part of the rows carry a size: once, few, many, or a class if the clone is expanded.

j_call,clone_size,v_call,d_call,cdr3_aa,cdr3_nt
TRBJ1-1,NA,TRBV5-4,NA,CASSTRPTTNTEAFF,TGTGCCAGCAGCACCAGGCCGACAACGAACACTGAAGCTTTCTTT
TRBJ1-6,NA,TRBV7-9,TRBD1,CASSSYLGQGNSPLHF,TGTGCCAGCAGCTCTTATCTGGGACAGGGAAATTCACCCCTCCACTTT
TRBJ1-1,NA,TRBV5-1,NA,CASRKDTEAFF,TGCGCCAGCAGAAAGGACACTGAAGCTTTCTTT
TRBJ2-1,few,TRBV20-1,NA,CSARGSGYNEQFF,TGCAGTGCTAGAGGATCGGGGTACAATGAGCAGTTCTTC
TRBJ1-1,few,TRBV10-1,NA,CASRPTGSTEAFF,TGCGCCAGCAGACCTACAGGGTCTACTGAAGCTTTCTTT
TRBJ2-1,few,TRBV20-1,TRBD2,CSADLSGGIGNEQFF,TGCAGTGCCGACCTAAGCGGGGGGATTGGGAATGAGCAGTTCTTC
TRBJ1-5,NA,TRBV25-1,NA,CASSVGGLGVNQPQHF,TGTGCCAGCAGTGTCGGGGGATTGGGGGTCAATCAGCCCCAGCATTTT
TRBJ1-2,NA,TRBV20-1,TRBD1,CSAAGQNYGYTF,TGCAGTGCTGCGGGACAGAACTATGGCTACACCTTC
TRBJ2-1,NA,TRBV6-1,TRBD1,CASSRRGQGNNEQFF,TGTGCCAGCAGCCGTAGGGGACAGGGGAACAATGAGCAGTTCTTC
TRBJ2-5,few,TRBV14,NA,CASSQDRRSANRETQYF,TGTGCCAGCAGCCAAGATCGCCGCTCGGCGAATAGGGAGACCCAGTACTTC
TRBJ1-2,NA,TRBV6-1,NA,CASSGNGYTF,TGTGCCAGCAGTGGGAATGGCTACACCTTC
TRBJ1-5,NA,TRBV20-1,NA,CSASGGQVNQPQHF,TGCAGTGCTAGTGGTGGGCAGGTCAATCAGCCCCAGCATTTT
TRBJ1-2,NA,TRBV20-1,NA,CSARDGNTGIAGYTF,TGCAGTGCTAGAGATGGGAACACAGGGATCGCTGGCTACACCTTC
TRBJ2-2,NA,TRBV6-1,NA,CASSGRSGALSGTGELFF,TGTGCCAGCAGTGGCCGTTCAGGGGCGCTGTCTGGCACCGGGGAGCTGTTTTTT
TRBJ2-2,hyperexpanded,TRBV12-3/TRBV12-4,TRBD1,CASGIRQGLTGELFF,TGTGCCAGCGGAATACGACAGGGTCTCACCGGGGAGCTGTTTTTT
TRBJ1-2,NA,TRBV30,TRBD1,CAWSAPGQGRDGYTF,TGTGCCTGGAGTGCCCCGGGACAGGGAAGAGATGGCTACACCTTC
TRBJ1-5,few,TRBV19,NA,CASSIDRDGTQHF,TGTGCCAGTAGTATAGATAGAGATGGGACCCAGCATTTT
TRBJ1-3,NA,TRBV7-8,NA,CASSLDRVGNTIYF,TGTGCCAGCAGCTTAGACAGAGTTGGAAACACCATATATTTT
TRBJ1-2,NA,TRBV19,NA,CASSILEGFYYGYTF,TGTGCCAGTAGTATTTTGGAGGGGTTCTACTATGGCTACACCTTC
TRBJ2-7,few,TRBV20-1,TRBD2,CSARVVGASGSLYF,TGCAGTGCTAGAGTGGTAGGGGCTAGCGGGAGTCTGTACTTC
TRBJ2-7,NA,TRBV5-1,NA,CASSREAGGTYEQYF,TGCGCCAGCAGCAGGGAGGCAGGGGGAACGTACGAGCAGTACTTC
TRBJ2-4,NA,TRBV28,TRBD1,CASTAYTGGNIQYF,TGTGCCAGCACCGCATATACAGGGGGCAACATTCAGTACTTC
TRBJ2-5,few,TRBV2,NA,CASSGLGGSETQYF,TGTGCCAGCAGTGGGTTGGGGGGCTCAGAGACCCAGTACTTC
TRBJ1-6,NA,TRBV30,NA,CAWSVRGRRSYNSPLHF,TGTGCCTGGAGTGTACGGGGTAGAAGGTCCTATAATTCACCCCTCCACTTT
TRBJ2-5,NA,TRBV29-1,NA,CSGRVVADKETQYF,TGCAGCGGGCGAGTAGTAGCGGACAAAGAGACCCAGTACTTC
TRBJ1-2,NA,TRBV2,NA,CANLQGLYGYTF,TGTGCCAACCTACAGGGACTCTATGGCTACACCTTC
TRBJ2-4,NA,TRBV7-2,NA,CASSLARKNIQYF,TGTGCCAGCAGCTTAGCCCGAAAAAACATTCAGTACTTC
TRBJ2-3,NA,TRBV12-3/TRBV12-4,NA,CASTLGGSTDTQYF,TGTGCCAGCACCTTGGGGGGCAGCACAGATACGCAGTATTTT
TRBJ1-1,few,TRBV27,NA,CASSPFAWVNTEAFF,TGTGCCAGCAGTCCATTTGCGTGGGTGAACACTGAAGCTTTCTTT
TRBJ1-6,NA,TRBV5-1,NA,CASSFTGFYNSPLHF,TGCGCCAGCAGCTTCACCGGTTTCTATAATTCACCCCTCCACTTT
TRBJ2-3,NA,TRBV10-1,NA,CASSARKGADTQYF,TGCGCCAGCAGTGCCCGGAAGGGCGCAGATACGCAGTATTTT
TRBJ1-2,NA,TRBV19,NA,CASSIGLNYGYTF,TGTGCCAGTAGTATAGGACTAAACTATGGCTACACCTTC
TRBJ1-2,few,TRBV6-2/TRBV6-3,NA,CASSPTDTGYGYTF,TGTGCCAGCAGCCCAACCGACACGGGCTATGGCTACACCTTC
TRBJ2-1,NA,TRBV19,TRBD1,CASSTRKGNRGAYNEQFF,TGTGCCAGTAGTACCAGAAAGGGGAACAGGGGGGCCTACAATGAGCAGTTCTTC
TRBJ1-5,NA,TRBV20-1,TRBD1,CSARLLGQGNQPQHF,TGCAGTGCTAGATTGTTGGGACAGGGCAATCAGCCCCAGCATTTT
TRBJ2-7,NA,TRBV20-1,NA,CSARGVVFHEQYF,TGCAGTGCTAGAGGGGTTGTATTCCACGAGCAGTACTTC
TRBJ2-3,NA,TRBV11-2,NA,CASSYLPGYRPDTQYF,TGTGCCAGCAGCTATCTTCCAGGGTACCGCCCAGATACGCAGTATTTT
TRBJ2-7,NA,TRBV7-2,TRBD2,CASSPGGKRGEQYF,TGTGCCAGCAGCCCGGGAGGGAAGAGGGGCGAGCAGTACTTC
TRBJ1-6,few,TRBV6-1,TRBD1,CAFSTGFNSPLHF,TGTGCCTTCTCGACAGGGTTTAATTCACCCCTCCACTTT
TRBJ2-1,few,TRBV12-3/TRBV12-4,NA,CASSQTSEQFF,TGTGCCAGCAGTCAGACTAGTGAGCAGTTCTTC
TRBJ2-1,NA,TRBV29-1,TRBD2,CSVPRLAVTYNEQFF,TGCAGCGTTCCGAGACTAGCGGTTACCTACAATGAGCAGTTCTTC
TRBJ2-5,few,TRBV10-1,NA,CASSGQYQETQYF,TGCGCCAGCAGTGGACAGTACCAAGAGACCCAGTACTTC
TRBJ2-5,few,TRBV7-9,NA,CASSGLTWETQYF,TGTGCCAGCAGCGGGCTAACATGGGAGACCCAGTACTTC
TRBJ1-1,NA,TRBV7-9,TRBD1,CASSLGLGGVTEAFF,TGTGCCAGCAGCTTAGGGTTAGGGGGCGTCACTGAAGCTTTCTTT
TRBJ2-5,NA,TRBV12-3/TRBV12-4,TRBD2,CASSLISGRAGTETQYF,TGTGCCAGCAGTTTAATCTCCGGGAGGGCCGGCACAGAGACCCAGTACTTC
TRBJ2-5,NA,TRBV6-5,TRBD1,CASSSGTGRRETQYF,TGTGCCAGCAGTTCCGGGACAGGGCGCCGAGAGACCCAGTACTTC
TRBJ1-1,few,TRBV20-1,TRBD1,CSARTGTGRVNTEAFF,TGCAGTGCTAGAACCGGGACAGGGAGGGTCAACACTGAAGCTTTCTTT
TRBJ2-2,NA,TRBV19,NA,CASSIQDLTGELFF,TGTGCCAGTAGTATACAGGACCTGACCGGGGAGCTGTTTTTT
TRBJ2-2,few,TRBV10-3,TRBD2,CAISEKTSVPTGELFF,TGTGCCATCAGTGAGAAGACTAGCGTTCCCACCGGGGAGCTGTTTTTT
TRBJ2-5,medium-sized,TRBV6-1,NA,CASSRPGIQETQYF,TGTGCCAGCAGTCGCCCGGGTATTCAAGAGACCCAGTACTTC
TRBJ1-2,NA,TRBV28,NA,CASSPQGLYGYTF,TGTGCCAGCAGTCCCCAGGGGCTCTATGGCTACACCTTC